Reported below is one T cell receptor (beta chain). Unstimulated Tregs (CD4+CD25+CD127-) and CD4+CD25- non-Tregs were sorted from PBMCs. Clones were read by immunoSEQ multiplex PCR, and TCRdb kept only the in-frame ones, dropping some. The data contain 69,000 or so clones, roughly nine tenths of them singletons. This entry is derived from a study of Tregs in tolerant kidney transplant recipients. CDR3 size: 15 residues. V shed 4 bases and J 3 bases; nucleotides not matched to a gene: 7. Germline values: CDR1 MDHEN, CDR2 SYDVKM. The source was CD4+ T cells from blood, collected before the transplant. This TCR was sampled from a human donor who received a combined kidney and bone marrow transplant. V and J are TRBV28 and TRBJ2-7; 9 bases are shared with TRBD1. The CDR3 coding sequence is TGTGCCAGCAGTTCGACCGGGACAGGGAGCTACGAGCAGTACTTC. Amino acids: CASSSTGTGSYEQYF.